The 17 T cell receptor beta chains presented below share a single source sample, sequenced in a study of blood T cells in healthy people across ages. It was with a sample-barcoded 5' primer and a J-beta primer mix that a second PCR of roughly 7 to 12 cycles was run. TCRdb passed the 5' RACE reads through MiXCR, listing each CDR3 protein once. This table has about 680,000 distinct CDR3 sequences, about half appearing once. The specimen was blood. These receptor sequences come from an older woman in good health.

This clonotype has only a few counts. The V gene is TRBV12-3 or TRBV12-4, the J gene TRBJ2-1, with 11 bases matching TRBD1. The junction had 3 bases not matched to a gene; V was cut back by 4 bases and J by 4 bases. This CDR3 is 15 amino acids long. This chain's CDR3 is CASSWGQGEYNEQFF. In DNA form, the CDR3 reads TGTGCCAGCAGTTGGGGACAGGGGGAGTACAATGAGCAGTTCTTC.

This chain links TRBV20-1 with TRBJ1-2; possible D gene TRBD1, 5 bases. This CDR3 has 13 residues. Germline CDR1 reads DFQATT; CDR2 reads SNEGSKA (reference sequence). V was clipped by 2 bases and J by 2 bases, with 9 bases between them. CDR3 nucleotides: TGCAGTGCTAGATGGAAGGGGAACTATGGCTACACCTTC. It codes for CSARWKGNYGYTF.

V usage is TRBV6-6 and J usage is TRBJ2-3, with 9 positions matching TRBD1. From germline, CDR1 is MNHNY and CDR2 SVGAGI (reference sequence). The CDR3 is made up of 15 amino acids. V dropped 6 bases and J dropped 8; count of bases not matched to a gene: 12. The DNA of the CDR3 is TGTGCCAGCAGATCCCGGGACAGGGTAGCCGGTACGCAGTATTTT. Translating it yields CASRSRDRVAGTQYF.

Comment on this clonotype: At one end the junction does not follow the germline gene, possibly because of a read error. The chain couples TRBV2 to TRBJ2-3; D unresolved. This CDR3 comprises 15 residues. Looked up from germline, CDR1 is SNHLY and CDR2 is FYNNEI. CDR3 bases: TGTTCCAGCGTTCCCAACGAGGCTAGCACAGATACGCAGTATTTT. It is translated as CSSVPNEASTDTQYF.

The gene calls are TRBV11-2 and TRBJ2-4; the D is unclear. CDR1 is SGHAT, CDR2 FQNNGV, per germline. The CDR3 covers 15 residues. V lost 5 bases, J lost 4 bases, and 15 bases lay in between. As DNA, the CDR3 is TGTGCCAGCAGCCGACCCGATAGGGCTAAAAACATTCAGTACTTC. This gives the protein CASSRPDRAKNIQYF.

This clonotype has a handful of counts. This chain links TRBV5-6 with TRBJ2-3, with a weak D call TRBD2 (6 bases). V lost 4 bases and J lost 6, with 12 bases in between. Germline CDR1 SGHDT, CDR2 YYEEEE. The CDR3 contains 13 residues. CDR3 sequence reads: CASSQEGGDTQYF. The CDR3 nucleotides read TGTGCCAGCAGCCAGGAGGGCGGCGATACGCAGTATTTT.

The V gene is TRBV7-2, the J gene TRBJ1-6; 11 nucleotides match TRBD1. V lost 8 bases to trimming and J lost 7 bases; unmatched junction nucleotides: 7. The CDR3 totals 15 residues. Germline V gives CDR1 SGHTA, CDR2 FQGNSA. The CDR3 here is CASAGGTGGNSPLHF. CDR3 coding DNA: TGTGCCAGCGCCGGTGGGACAGGGGGAAATTCACCCCTCCACTTT. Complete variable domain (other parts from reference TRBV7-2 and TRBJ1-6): GAGVSQSPSNKVTEKGKDVELRCDPISGHTALYWYRQSLGQGLEFLIYFQGNSAPDKSGLPSDRFSAERTGGSVSTLTIQRTQQEDSAVYLCASAGGTGGNSPLHFGNGTRLTVT.

DNA of the CDR3: TGTGCCAGCAGCCTGCGAGGTTGGGGGACAGGTGAGCAGTTCTTC. Its protein is CASSLRGWGTGEQFF. The chain links TRBV28 to TRBJ2-1, with 8 bases identical to TRBD1. The CDR3 sequence is 15 residues long. In germline, CDR1 is MDHEN, CDR2 SYDVKM. V was clipped by 6 bases and J by 9 bases; unmatched bases: 13. Combining the CDR3 with reference TRBV28 and TRBJ2-1 gives the whole variable domain DVKVTQSSRYLVKRTGEKVFLECVQDMDHENMFWYRQDPGLGLRLIYFSYDVKMKEKGDIPEGYSVSREKKERFSLILESASTNQTSMYLCASSLRGWGTGEQFFGPGTRLTVL.

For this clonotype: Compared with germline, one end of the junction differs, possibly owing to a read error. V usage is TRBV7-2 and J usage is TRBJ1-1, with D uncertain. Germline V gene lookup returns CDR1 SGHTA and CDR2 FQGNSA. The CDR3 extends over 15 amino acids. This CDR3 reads CVSSLNPRPNTEAFF. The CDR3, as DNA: TGTGTCAGCAGCTTAAACCCTAGACCGAACACTGAAGCTTTCTTT.

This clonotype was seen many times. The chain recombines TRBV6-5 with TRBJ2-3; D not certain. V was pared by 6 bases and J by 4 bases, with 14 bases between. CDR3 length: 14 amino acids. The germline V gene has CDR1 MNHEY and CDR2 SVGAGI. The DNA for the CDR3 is TGTGCCAGCAGACCGCAACCTGAACCAGATACGCAGTATTTT. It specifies CASRPQPEPDTQYF.

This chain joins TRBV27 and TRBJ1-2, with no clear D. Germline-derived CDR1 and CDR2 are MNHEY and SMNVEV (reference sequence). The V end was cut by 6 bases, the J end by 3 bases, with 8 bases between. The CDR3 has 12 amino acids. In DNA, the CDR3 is TGTGCCAGCAGGGGTATGGACTATGGCTACACCTTC. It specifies CASRGMDYGYTF.

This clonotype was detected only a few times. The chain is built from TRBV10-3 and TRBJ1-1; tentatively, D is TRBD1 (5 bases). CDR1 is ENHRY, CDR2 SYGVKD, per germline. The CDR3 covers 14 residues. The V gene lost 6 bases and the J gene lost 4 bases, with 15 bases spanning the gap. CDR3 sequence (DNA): TGTGCCATCAGGGACACAGGTTCTGGCACTGAAGCTTTCTTT. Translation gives CAIRDTGSGTEAFF.

The CDR3 reads CSASAAGYEQYF. CDR3 nucleotides: TGCAGTGCTAGCGCCGCCGGCTACGAGCAGTACTTC. The chain joins TRBV20-1 to TRBJ2-7; D unresolved. V was cut by 3 bases and J by 3 bases, with 9 bases left in between. Germline V CDR1 and CDR2: DFQATT, SNEGSKA (reference sequence). This CDR3 has 12 amino acids.

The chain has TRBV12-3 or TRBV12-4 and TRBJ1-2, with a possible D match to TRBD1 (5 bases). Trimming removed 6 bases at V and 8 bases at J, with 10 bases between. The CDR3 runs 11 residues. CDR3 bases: TGTGCCAGCAGCCGGAGGGGAGGCTACACCTTC. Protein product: CASSRRGGYTF.

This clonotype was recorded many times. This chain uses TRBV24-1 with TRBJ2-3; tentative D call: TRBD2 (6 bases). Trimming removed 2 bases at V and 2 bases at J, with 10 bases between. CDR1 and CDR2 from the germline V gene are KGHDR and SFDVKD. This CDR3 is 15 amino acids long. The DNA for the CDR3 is TGTGCCACCAGTGATTACGGCGGGGTCACAGATACGCAGTATTTT. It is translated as CATSDYGGVTDTQYF.

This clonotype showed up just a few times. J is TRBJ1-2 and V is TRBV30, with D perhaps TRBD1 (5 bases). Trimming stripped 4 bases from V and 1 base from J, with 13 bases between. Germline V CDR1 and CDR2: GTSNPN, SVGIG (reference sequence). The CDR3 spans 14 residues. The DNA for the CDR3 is TGTGCCTGGACCCCGGGGCAGAATAACTATGGCTACACCTTC. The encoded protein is CAWTPGQNNYGYTF. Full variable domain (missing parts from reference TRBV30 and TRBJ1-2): SQTIHQWPATLVQPVGSPLSLECTVEGTSNPNLYWYRQAAGRGLQLLFYSVGIGQISSEVPQNLSASRPQDRQFILSSKKLLLSDSGFYLCAWTPGQNNYGYTFGSGTRLTVV.

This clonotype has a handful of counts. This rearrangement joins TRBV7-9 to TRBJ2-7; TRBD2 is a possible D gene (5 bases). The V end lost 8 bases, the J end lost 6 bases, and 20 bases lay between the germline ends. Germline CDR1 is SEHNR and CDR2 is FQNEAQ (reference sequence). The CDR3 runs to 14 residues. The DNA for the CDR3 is TGTGCCAGCGCACCCCGGGAAAGACGGGGCGAGCAGTACTTC. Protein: CASAPRERRGEQYF.